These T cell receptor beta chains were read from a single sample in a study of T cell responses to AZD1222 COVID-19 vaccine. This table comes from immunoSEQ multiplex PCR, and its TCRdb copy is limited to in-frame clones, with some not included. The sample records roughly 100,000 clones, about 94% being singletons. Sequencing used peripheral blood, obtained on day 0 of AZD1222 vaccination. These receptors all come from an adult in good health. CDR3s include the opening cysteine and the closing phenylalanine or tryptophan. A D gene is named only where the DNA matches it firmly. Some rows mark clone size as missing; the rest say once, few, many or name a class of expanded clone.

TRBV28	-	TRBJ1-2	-	CASSFPPLTGRNYGYTF	TGTGCCAGCAGTTTCCCGCCTCTGACAGGCCGAAACTATGGCTACACCTTC
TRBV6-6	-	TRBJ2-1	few	CASSYSNYPPGNEQFF	TGTGCCAGCAGTTACTCGAATTACCCCCCCGGGAATGAGCAGTTCTTC
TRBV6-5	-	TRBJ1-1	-	CASSYLDTHEAFF	TGTGCCAGCAGTTATTTGGACACTCATGAAGCTTTCTTT
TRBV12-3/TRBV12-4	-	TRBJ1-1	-	CASSFGGTEAFF	TGTGCCAGCAGTTTTGGGGGCACTGAAGCTTTCTTT
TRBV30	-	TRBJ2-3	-	CAWSHSHSSTQYF	TGTGCCTGGAGTCACAGTCACAGTTCAACGCAGTATTTT
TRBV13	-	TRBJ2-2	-	CASSPSYPRTGELFF	TGTGCCAGCAGCCCCAGTTACCCTCGGACCGGGGAGCTGTTTTTT
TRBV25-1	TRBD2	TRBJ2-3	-	CASSDMGLAGTDTQYF	TGTGCCAGCAGTGATATGGGACTAGCGGGCACAGATACGCAGTATTTT
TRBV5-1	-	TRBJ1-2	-	CASSFGNPGDGYTF	TGCGCCAGCAGCTTCGGGAACCCGGGCGATGGCTACACCTTC
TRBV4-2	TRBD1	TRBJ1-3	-	CASSQERTGGNTIYF	TGTGCCAGCAGCCAAGAAAGGACAGGCGGAAACACCATATATTTT
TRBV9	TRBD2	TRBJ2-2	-	CASSVGELAGAPGGELFF	TGTGCCAGCAGCGTAGGTGAACTAGCGGGAGCCCCCGGCGGGGAGCTGTTTTTT
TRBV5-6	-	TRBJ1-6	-	CASSLATGYTLHF	TGTGCCAGCAGCTTGGCTACAGGGTATACCCTCCACTTT
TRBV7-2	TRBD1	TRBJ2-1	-	CASSLGPGGEQFF	TGTGCCAGCAGCTTGGGGCCAGGGGGAGAGCAGTTCTTC
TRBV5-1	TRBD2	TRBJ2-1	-	CASSTVRGRAGEQFF	TGCGCCAGCAGCACCGTCCGCGGGAGGGCCGGGGAGCAGTTCTTC
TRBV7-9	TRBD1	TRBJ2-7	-	CASSLHGQGFVYEQYF	TGTGCCAGCAGCTTACATGGACAGGGGTTTGTATACGAGCAGTACTTC
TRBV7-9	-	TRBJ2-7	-	CASSFVPEADEQYF	TGTGCCAGCAGCTTTGTGCCCGAAGCGGACGAGCAGTACTTC
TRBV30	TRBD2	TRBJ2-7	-	CAWTRTSYLEQYF	TGTGCCTGGACCAGGACTAGCTATCTCGAGCAGTACTTC
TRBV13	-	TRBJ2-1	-	CASSSPRGEQFF	TGTGCCAGCAGCTCCCCGAGGGGTGAGCAGTTCTTC
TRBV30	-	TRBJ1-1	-	CAWGQMNTEAFF	TGTGCCTGGGGACAGATGAACACTGAAGCTTTCTTT
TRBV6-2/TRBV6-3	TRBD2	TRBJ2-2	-	CASSRDYPVGELFF	TGTGCCAGCAGTCGGGACTACCCGGTAGGGGAGCTGTTTTTT
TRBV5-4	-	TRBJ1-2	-	CASSLDPGRRGYTF	TGTGCCAGCAGCTTGGATCCGGGGCGGCGTGGCTACACCTTC
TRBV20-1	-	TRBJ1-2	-	CSAQLNYGYTF	TGCAGTGCCCAGCTGAACTATGGCTACACCTTC
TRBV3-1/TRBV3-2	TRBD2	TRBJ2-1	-	CASSQDLTSGRLSYNEQFF	TGTGCCAGCAGCCAAGATTTGACTAGCGGGAGATTGTCCTACAATGAGCAGTTCTTC
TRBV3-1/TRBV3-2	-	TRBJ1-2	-	CASSQDGGDGYTF	TGTGCCAGCAGCCAAGATGGGGGCGATGGCTACACCTTC
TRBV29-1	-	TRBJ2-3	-	CSARGRDFTDTQYF	TGCAGCGCCCGGGGGCGGGATTTCACAGATACGCAGTATTTT
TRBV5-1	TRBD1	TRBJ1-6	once	CASSSGTGGSPLHF	TGCGCCAGCAGCTCCGGGACAGGGGGATCACCCCTCCACTTT
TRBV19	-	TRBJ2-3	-	CASSPGQIRSYTDTQYF	TGTGCCAGTAGTCCCGGACAGATCAGATCCTACACAGATACGCAGTATTTT
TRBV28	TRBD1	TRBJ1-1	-	CASRARDRHTEAFF	TGTGCCAGCAGAGCCCGGGACAGGCACACTGAAGCTTTCTTT
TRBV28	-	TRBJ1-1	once	CASSLSWRNTEAFF	TGTGCCAGCAGTTTATCGTGGCGGAACACTGAAGCTTTCTTT
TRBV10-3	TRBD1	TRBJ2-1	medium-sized	CAISESISGQGKDEQFF	TGTGCCATCAGTGAGTCGATAAGTGGACAGGGTAAGGATGAGCAGTTCTTC
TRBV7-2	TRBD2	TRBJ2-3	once	CASSRSGRNTDTQYF	TGTGCCAGCAGCCGTAGCGGGAGAAACACAGATACGCAGTATTTT
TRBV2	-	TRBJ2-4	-	CASTSLAKNIQYF	TGTGCCAGCACGAGCTTAGCCAAAAACATTCAGTACTTC
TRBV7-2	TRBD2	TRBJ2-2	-	CASSPRALAGGGELFF	TGTGCCAGCAGCCCTAGGGCCTTAGCGGGAGGGGGGGAGCTGTTTTTT
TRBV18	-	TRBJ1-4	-	CASSPGTRASREKLFF	TGTGCCAGCTCACCTGGAACTCGGGCCTCAAGGGAAAAACTGTTTTTT
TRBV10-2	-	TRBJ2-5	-	CASSVVGVGETQYF	TGCGCCAGCAGTGTTGTGGGAGTGGGGGAGACCCAGTACTTC
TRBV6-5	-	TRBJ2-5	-	CASMSTGRETQYF	TGTGCCAGCATGTCAACAGGGCGGGAGACCCAGTACTTC
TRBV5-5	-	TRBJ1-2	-	CASSLGRNNYGYTF	TGTGCCAGCAGCTTGGGGCGGAATAACTATGGCTACACCTTC
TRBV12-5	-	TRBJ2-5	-	CASGLRGDETQYF	TGTGCTAGTGGTTTGAGAGGAGACGAGACCCAGTACTTC
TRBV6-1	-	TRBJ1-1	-	CASSEALRGAEAFF	TGTGCCAGCAGTGAAGCGCTTCGGGGAGCTGAAGCTTTCTTT
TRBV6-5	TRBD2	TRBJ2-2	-	CASRVAGEPGELFF	TGTGCCAGCAGGGTAGCGGGAGAGCCCGGGGAGCTGTTTTTT
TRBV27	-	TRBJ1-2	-	CASSARGDGYTF	TGTGCCAGCAGTGCTCGGGGAGATGGCTACACCTTC
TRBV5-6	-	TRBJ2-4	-	CASSSLGGPTDKVQYF	TGTGCCAGCAGTTCTTTAGGCGGTCCCACCGATAAGGTTCAGTACTTC
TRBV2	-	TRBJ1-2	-	CASSESEGRGYTF	TGTGCCAGCAGTGAAAGTGAGGGGCGCGGCTACACCTTC
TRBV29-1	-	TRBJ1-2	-	CSVVAYLEDYGYTF	TGCAGCGTTGTGGCTTATCTTGAGGACTATGGCTACACCTTC
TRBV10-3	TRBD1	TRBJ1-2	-	CAISQTGSGDNYGYTF	TGTGCCATCAGCCAGACAGGGTCGGGGGATAACTATGGCTACACCTTC
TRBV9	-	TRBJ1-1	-	CASSLRGDTEAFF	TGTGCCAGCAGCCTCAGAGGTGACACTGAAGCTTTCTTT
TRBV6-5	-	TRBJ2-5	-	CASSSRLDSETQYF	TGTGCCAGCAGTTCCCGACTAGATTCGGAGACCCAGTACTTC
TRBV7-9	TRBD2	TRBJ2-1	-	CASSRKAGAEYNEQFF	TGTGCCAGCAGCAGAAAAGCGGGAGCGGAGTACAATGAGCAGTTCTTC
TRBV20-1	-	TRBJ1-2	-	CSAGGSTVNYGYTF	TGCAGTGCTGGTGGCTCCACAGTAAACTATGGCTACACCTTC
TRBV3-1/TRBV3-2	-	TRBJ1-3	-	CASSQSPGNTIYF	TGTGCCAGCAGCCAATCCCCAGGGAACACCATATATTTT
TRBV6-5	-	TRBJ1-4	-	CASSSIATNEKLFF	TGTGCCAGCAGTAGTATAGCAACTAATGAAAAACTGTTTTTT